The clone carrying this T cell receptor (beta chain) appeared once. V dropped 5 bases and J dropped 9; count of bases not matched to a gene: 4. CDR1 MNHNS and CDR2 SASEGT come from the germline V gene. The CDR3 is made up of 13 amino acids. This sample is part of a study of cytomegalovirus exposure and HLA in healthy donors. It was with 60 Vbeta and 13 Jbeta primers that the PCR ran. Data came from immunoSEQ multiplex PCR; TCRdb stores just in-frame clones and leaves some out. The table includes some 120,000 clones, 75% to 90% detected once. Material: PBMCs. The gene calls are TRBV6-1 and TRBJ1-4; 9 bases map to TRBD1. The TCR originated in a man aged 25 to 40 in good health and CMV-seronegative. CDR3 residues: CASSPGTGKKLFF. The DNA for the CDR3 is TGTGCCAGCAGTCCCGGGACAGGGAAAAAACTGTTTTTT.